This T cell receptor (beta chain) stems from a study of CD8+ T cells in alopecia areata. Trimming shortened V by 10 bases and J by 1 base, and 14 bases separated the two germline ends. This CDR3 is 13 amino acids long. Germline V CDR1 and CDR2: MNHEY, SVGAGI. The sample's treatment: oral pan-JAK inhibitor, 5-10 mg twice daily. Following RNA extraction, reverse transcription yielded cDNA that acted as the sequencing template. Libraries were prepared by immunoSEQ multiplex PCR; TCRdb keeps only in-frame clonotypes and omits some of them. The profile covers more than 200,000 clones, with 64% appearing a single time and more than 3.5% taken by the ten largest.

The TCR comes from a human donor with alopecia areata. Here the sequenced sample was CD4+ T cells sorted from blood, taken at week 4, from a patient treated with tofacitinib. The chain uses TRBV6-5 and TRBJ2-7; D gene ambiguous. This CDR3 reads CATNRADSYEQYF. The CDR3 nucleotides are TGTGCCACCAACCGGGCGGATTCCTACGAGCAGTACTTC.